The rows below give T cell receptor beta chains drawn from one sample of a study of graft-versus-host responses after intestinal transplantation. Their antigens remain unidentified. The table came from immunoSEQ multiplex PCR; TCRdb's copy has only in-frame clones and leaves some out. The sample lists more than 95,000 clones; about 90% were seen once. This specimen consisted of unstimulated CD4+ T cells sorted from spleen or lymph node cells, obtained before intestinal transplant. Every receptor here comes from a human donor who received an intestinal transplant. CDR3s include the opening cysteine and the closing phenylalanine or tryptophan. Size is omitted from some rows. Given values are once, few, many or a class for expanded clones.

abundance,v_gene,CDR3aa
.,TRBV13,CASSLVSRREGRNEQFF
few,TRBV11-3,CASSLVPTGGNTEAFF
.,TRBV5-6,CASSSKQRHQPQHF
once,TRBV5-4,CASSLDRGVTDTQYF
.,TRBV11-2,CASSLAESSYNEQFF
.,TRBV6-5,CASRLVMGETQYF
.,TRBV18,CASSPDPQNTGELFF
few,TRBV6-1,CASSEARTSGGSYEQYF
.,TRBV19,CASSRDSSYEQYF
.,TRBV27,CASRLLGGTDTQYF
.,TRBV7-3,CASSPASVAGELFF
.,TRBV7-3,CASSLSGSSYNEQFF
.,TRBV5-1,CASSSGGLTGANVLTF
.,TRBV11-2,CASSWRVGASEQFF
.,TRBV29-1,CSVEEAGGPDTQYF
.,TRBV18,CASSPREDTQYF
.,TRBV5-4,CASSFVGQEEYF
.,TRBV29-1,CSVGQTGETQYF
.,TRBV5-5,CASRQTGVDGNTIYF
once,TRBV18,CASSPPGQGTSPLHF
.,TRBV5-4,CASSLLLRGGYTF
.,TRBV7-9,CASLGTSVILDTQYF
once,TRBV2,CASSLERLDQETQYF
.,TRBV7-6,CASSLDYISYEQYF
.,TRBV7-6,CASSLYTGLPGDEQYF
.,TRBV20-1,CSARFGTEAFF
few,TRBV28,CATSDRGNTGELFF
.,TRBV7-9,CASSLTGGDTQYF
.,TRBV28,CASRRQLNTEAFF
.,TRBV6-5,CASSRTVSNQPQHF
.,TRBV7-3,CASSLGQPNTEAFF
.,TRBV4-1,CASSQGVWRSPLHF
once,TRBV18,CASSSPTSGAADTQYF
.,TRBV11-1,CASSPIMTHQETQYF
.,TRBV6-6,CASSYRGRNQPQHF
.,TRBV6-1,CASSQRGEKLFF
.,TRBV6-5,CASRGLAGVGETQYF
few,TRBV5-6,CASSYETGYYEQYF
.,TRBV10-1,CASMPDPGYGYNEQFF
.,TRBV6-5,CASSYDSYNEQFF
few,TRBV6-1,CASSEGWQSYEQYF
.,TRBV7-9,CASSPYRARAGELFF
.,TRBV4-2,CASSHAGLLLEQFF
.,TRBV5-6,CASSLLGLRTGELFF
.,TRBV6-5,CATSGASNSPLHF
.,TRBV28,CASSYPSGARYEQYF
.,TRBV9,CASSRSSLYYNEQFF
.,TRBV29-1,CSVVSARGTEAFF
few,TRBV7-2,CASSARTARGGYGYTF
.,TRBV14,CASSPRQALWTSGIIDTQYF
.,TRBV28,CASSLEPYEQYF